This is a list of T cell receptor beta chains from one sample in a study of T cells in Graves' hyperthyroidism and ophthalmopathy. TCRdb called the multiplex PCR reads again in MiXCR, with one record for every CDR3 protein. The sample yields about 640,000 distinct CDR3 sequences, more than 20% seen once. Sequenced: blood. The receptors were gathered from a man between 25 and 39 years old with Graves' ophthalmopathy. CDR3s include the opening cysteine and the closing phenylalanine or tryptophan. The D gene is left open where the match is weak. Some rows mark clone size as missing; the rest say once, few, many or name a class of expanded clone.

TGTGCCAGCAGCCCCGGCCTCCAGGGAGCCTACGAGCAGTACTTC	CASSPGLQGAYEQYF	-	many	TRBV6-2/TRBV6-3	TRBJ2-7
TGTGCCAGCAAAAAAAACCTAAACTCCTACGAGCAGTACTTC	CASKKNLNSYEQYF	-	-	TRBV27	TRBJ2-7
TGTGCCATCAGGGCCAGCATTTACAATGAGCAGTTCTTC	CAIRASIYNEQFF	-	-	TRBV10-3	TRBJ2-1
TGTGCCAGCACAAGGGGGATATCCTACGCCTACGAGCAGTACTTC	CASTRGISYAYEQYF	-	few	TRBV18	TRBJ2-7
TGTGCCAGCAGGCCGGACAGGGGGCTGGCCTACGAGCAGTACTTC	CASRPDRGLAYEQYF	TRBD1	many	TRBV28	TRBJ2-7
TGTGCCAGCAGTGATACCAGGGGCAACACCGGGGAGCTGTTTTTT	CASSDTRGNTGELFF	-	many	TRBV2	TRBJ2-2
TGTGCCAGCAGCTTAGTCGGGGGAGTCGACGAGCAGTACTTC	CASSLVGGVDEQYF	-	few	TRBV7-2	TRBJ2-7
TGTGCCAGCAGTACGCAGAGAAGCACAGATACGCAGTATTTT	CASSTQRSTDTQYF	-	many	TRBV6-1	TRBJ2-3
TGCGCCAGCAGCTTGGAACCCAGCGGGAGGGCCCGAGAGCAGTACTTC	CASSLEPSGRAREQYF	TRBD2	many	TRBV5-1	TRBJ2-7
TGTGCCAGCATCGGATCAGGGGACAGCTCCTACGAGCAGTACTTC	CASIGSGDSSYEQYF	TRBD1	few	TRBV14	TRBJ2-7
TGTGCCAGCAATCAACGACAGGGGTCTTTAGATACGCAGTATTTT	CASNQRQGSLDTQYF	TRBD1	-	TRBV2	TRBJ2-3
TGTGCCAGCAGCTTGTACAGCGGGCCGGAGGTAGATACGCAGTATTTT	CASSLYSGPEVDTQYF	-	few	TRBV5-6	TRBJ2-3
TGTGCCAGCAGTTCTGCGGGAGTGAACTCCTACGAGCAGTACTTC	CASSSAGVNSYEQYF	TRBD2	many	TRBV27	TRBJ2-7
TGTGCCAGCAGCCAAGGGGCCGGGGCTAATCAGCCCCAGCATTTT	CASSQGAGANQPQHF	-	many	TRBV3-1	TRBJ1-5
TGTGCCAGTAGTATTCCAAACAAACGGACTGAAGCTTTCTTT	CASSIPNKRTEAFF	-	-	TRBV19	TRBJ1-1
TGTGCCAGCAGCTTTGCATCGGACGGCAAAGCTTTCTTT	CASSFASDGKAFF	-	once	TRBV7-9	TRBJ1-1
TGTGCCAGCAGTTCCGCCGGGACACCCAACACCGGGGAGCTGTTTTTT	CASSSAGTPNTGELFF	-	-	TRBV28	TRBJ2-2
TGTGCCAGCACTCCGCGCGGGGGGAATCAAGAGACCCAGTACTTC	CASTPRGGNQETQYF	TRBD2	many	TRBV11-2	TRBJ2-5
TGTGCCAGCAGTTCCCGGGACGCCTCCTACGAGCAGTACTTC	CASSSRDASYEQYF	-	-	TRBV2	TRBJ2-7
TGTGCCAGCAGCTTAGAATCGGGGTTGTACTTC	CASSLESGLYF	-	-	TRBV7-9	TRBJ2-4
TGTGCCAGCAGCCCGGCGGACAGGGGGAATTCACCCCTCCACTTT	CASSPADRGNSPLHF	TRBD1	few	TRBV7-8	TRBJ1-6
TGTGCCTGGAGTCCCACGACAGGGACCAACACAGATACGCAGTATTTT	CAWSPTTGTNTDTQYF	TRBD1	-	TRBV30	TRBJ2-3
TGCGCCAGCAGTGAGCCCGGAGGCGAGCAGTTCTTC	CASSEPGGEQFF	-	few	TRBV10-1	TRBJ2-1
TGTGCCAGCAGCCCCTCTGGGAGGGTGTACGAGACCCAGTACTTC	CASSPSGRVYETQYF	TRBD2	many	TRBV12-3/TRBV12-4	TRBJ2-5
TGTGCCAGCAGTTTTAGGCTCTCCTACGAGCAGTACTTC	CASSFRLSYEQYF	-	few	TRBV28	TRBJ2-7
TGTGCCACCAGCAGAGATTGGGGGGGCGGACAGCCCCAGCATTTT	CATSRDWGGGQPQHF	-	few	TRBV15	TRBJ1-5
TGCGCCAGCAGCTTGAGACAGAGGGGCACCGGGGAGCTGTTTTTT	CASSLRQRGTGELFF	-	-	TRBV5-1	TRBJ2-2
TGTGCCAGCAGCCAGAGAACTCAGCTAGCCAAAAACATTCAGTACTTC	CASSQRTQLAKNIQYF	-	-	TRBV5-8	TRBJ2-4
TGTGCCACCAGTGATGCCGGCACAGGGATGTTCGAGCAGTACTTC	CATSDAGTGMFEQYF	-	-	TRBV24-1	TRBJ2-7
TGTGCCAGCAGCTATACAGGGGGCGAGCAGTACTTC	CASSYTGGEQYF	TRBD1	many	TRBV7-8	TRBJ2-7
TGTGCCAGCAGCTTGGCAGAAAACACCATATATTTT	CASSLAENTIYF	-	-	TRBV5-5	TRBJ1-3
TGTGCCAGCAGGAACCTAGCGGGAGTCGACAATGAGCAGTTCTTC	CASRNLAGVDNEQFF	TRBD2	few	TRBV6-2/TRBV6-3	TRBJ2-1
TGTGCCAGCAGCCAAGATCATCCTAGCGGGAGTAGGTCCTACAATGAGCAGTTCTTC	CASSQDHPSGSRSYNEQFF	TRBD2	-	TRBV14	TRBJ2-1
TGTGCCAGCCGGCGGGCAAGCACAGATACGCAGTATTTT	CASRRASTDTQYF	-	-	TRBV28	TRBJ2-3
TGCGCCAGCAGCCAAGTCGTCCACCGGGACACCTACGAGCAGTACTTC	CASSQVVHRDTYEQYF	-	-	TRBV4-1	TRBJ2-7
TGCAGTGCTAGGGGGGGGGACGCGGGGTATGGCTACACCTTC	CSARGGDAGYGYTF	-	-	TRBV20-1	TRBJ1-2
TGTGCCAGCACTAAACCCTCGACTAGCGGGAGTAGTGAGCAGTTCTTC	CASTKPSTSGSSEQFF	TRBD2	-	TRBV6-1	TRBJ2-1
TGTGCCAGCAGATTATCCGGGACTAGTTCCTACGAGCAGTACTTC	CASRLSGTSSYEQYF	TRBD2	-	TRBV6-1	TRBJ2-7
TGTGCTAGTGGTTTTGACCCCAACACTGAAGCTTTCTTT	CASGFDPNTEAFF	-	-	TRBV12-5	TRBJ1-1
TGTGCCAGCAGCTTATTTCTCTACCCAAGGGAGCAGTTCTTC	CASSLFLYPREQFF	-	many	TRBV11-2	TRBJ2-1